A selection of T cell receptor beta chains follows, all from one sample in a study of blood T cell repertoires in COVID-19. Clones were read by immunoSEQ multiplex PCR, and TCRdb kept only the in-frame ones, dropping some. The data show fewer than 300,000 clones, 84% seen once. Sample: peripheral blood. The receptors here all came from a human donor in a cohort sampled during active COVID-19. The CDR3 runs from the conserved cysteine through the conserved F or W. The D gene is left open where the match is weak. Where a row states a size, it is once, few, many or the class of an expanded clone; other rows omit it.

abundance: NA; d_gene: TRBD1; j_gene: TRBJ1-1; v_gene: TRBV29-1; CDR3aa: CSVEKGERGQDTEAFF; CDR3nt: TGCAGCGTTGAAAAGGGCGAGAGGGGGCAGGACACTGAAGCTTTCTTT
abundance: once; d_gene: NA; j_gene: TRBJ1-2; v_gene: TRBV2; CDR3aa: CASSETVWYGYTF; CDR3nt: TGTGCCAGCAGTGAAACGGTTTGGTATGGCTACACCTTC
abundance: NA; d_gene: TRBD1; j_gene: TRBJ2-7; v_gene: TRBV18; CDR3aa: CASSPFGTVSYEQYF; CDR3nt: TGTGCCAGCTCACCATTCGGGACAGTCTCCTACGAGCAGTACTTC
abundance: NA; d_gene: NA; j_gene: TRBJ1-2; v_gene: TRBV28; CDR3aa: CASSLTNYGYTF; CDR3nt: TGTGCCAGCAGTTTGACAAACTATGGCTACACCTTC
abundance: NA; d_gene: NA; j_gene: TRBJ2-7; v_gene: TRBV19; CDR3aa: CASSIGGGYEQYF; CDR3nt: TGTGCCAGTAGTATAGGAGGCGGCTACGAGCAGTACTTC
abundance: NA; d_gene: NA; j_gene: TRBJ1-1; v_gene: TRBV7-9; CDR3aa: CASSLVVSNTEAFF; CDR3nt: TGTGCCAGCAGCTTAGTTGTCTCGAACACTGAAGCTTTCTTT
abundance: NA; d_gene: NA; j_gene: TRBJ1-6; v_gene: TRBV5-6; CDR3aa: CASSLDTGMRGDSPLHF; CDR3nt: TGTGCCAGCAGCTTGGATACAGGGATGAGAGGGGATTCACCCCTCCACTTT
abundance: NA; d_gene: TRBD2; j_gene: TRBJ2-7; v_gene: TRBV18; CDR3aa: CASSRLADSYEQYF; CDR3nt: TGTGCCAGCTCACGTCTAGCGGACTCCTACGAGCAGTACTTC
abundance: NA; d_gene: TRBD1; j_gene: TRBJ2-5; v_gene: TRBV20-1; CDR3aa: CSARAGTGGYF; CDR3nt: TGCAGTGCTAGAGCCGGGACAGGGGGATACTTC
abundance: few; d_gene: TRBD1; j_gene: TRBJ1-2; v_gene: TRBV5-4; CDR3aa: CATTGNYGYTF; CDR3nt: TGTGCCACGACAGGGAACTATGGCTACACCTTC
abundance: NA; d_gene: TRBD1; j_gene: TRBJ1-2; v_gene: TRBV7-2; CDR3aa: CASSLVGWRGGGGGYTF; CDR3nt: TGTGCCAGCAGCTTAGTAGGATGGCGAGGGGGCGGAGGAGGCTACACCTTC
abundance: NA; d_gene: TRBD2; j_gene: TRBJ2-7; v_gene: TRBV27; CDR3aa: CASSRTSVPYEQYF; CDR3nt: TGTGCCAGCAGTCGAACTAGCGTCCCCTACGAGCAGTACTTC
abundance: NA; d_gene: NA; j_gene: TRBJ1-2; v_gene: TRBV28; CDR3aa: CASIPGDPVYGYTF; CDR3nt: TGTGCCAGCATTCCAGGGGACCCTGTCTATGGCTACACCTTC
abundance: NA; d_gene: TRBD1; j_gene: TRBJ1-2; v_gene: TRBV5-5; CDR3aa: CASSSIGDSYGYTF; CDR3nt: TGTGCCAGCAGCTCTATAGGGGACAGCTATGGCTACACCTTC
abundance: NA; d_gene: NA; j_gene: TRBJ2-7; v_gene: TRBV19; CDR3aa: CASSIAGAQGFYEQYF; CDR3nt: TGTGCCAGTAGTATAGCAGGGGCACAAGGTTTCTACGAGCAGTACTTC
abundance: NA; d_gene: TRBD2; j_gene: TRBJ2-2; v_gene: TRBV2; CDR3aa: CASRKGGLPNTGELFF; CDR3nt: TGTGCCAGCAGGAAGGGAGGGCTCCCTAACACCGGGGAGCTGTTTTTT
abundance: few; d_gene: NA; j_gene: TRBJ1-5; v_gene: TRBV5-1; CDR3aa: CASRGQLNQPQHF; CDR3nt: TGCGCCAGCAGGGGACAACTTAATCAGCCCCAGCATTTT
abundance: NA; d_gene: TRBD1; j_gene: TRBJ1-2; v_gene: TRBV28; CDR3aa: CASSLFGPAGQQRSNYGYTF; CDR3nt: TGTGCCAGCAGTTTATTTGGGCCCGCGGGACAGCAAAGAAGTAACTATGGCTACACCTTC
abundance: NA; d_gene: TRBD2; j_gene: TRBJ2-7; v_gene: TRBV7-6; CDR3aa: CASSLGEGLFYEQYF; CDR3nt: TGTGCCAGCAGCTTAGGGGAGGGCCTCTTCTACGAGCAGTACTTC
abundance: NA; d_gene: TRBD1; j_gene: TRBJ2-7; v_gene: TRBV10-1; CDR3aa: CASSASGQGYEQYF; CDR3nt: TGCGCCAGCAGTGCTTCCGGACAGGGCTACGAGCAGTACTTC
abundance: NA; d_gene: TRBD1; j_gene: TRBJ1-1; v_gene: TRBV5-1; CDR3aa: CASRDRDPTEAFF; CDR3nt: TGCGCCAGCCGAGACAGGGATCCCACTGAAGCTTTCTTT
abundance: NA; d_gene: TRBD1; j_gene: TRBJ2-1; v_gene: TRBV27; CDR3aa: CASSLVTGGRRDEQFF; CDR3nt: TGTGCCAGCAGTTTGGTTACAGGGGGCAGGAGAGATGAGCAGTTCTTC
abundance: NA; d_gene: TRBD1; j_gene: TRBJ1-5; v_gene: TRBV28; CDR3aa: CASRRTGTGGQPQHF; CDR3nt: TGTGCCAGCAGAAGGACAGGGACCGGGGGTCAGCCCCAGCATTTT
abundance: NA; d_gene: NA; j_gene: TRBJ2-7; v_gene: TRBV7-2; CDR3aa: CASSFGGAGEQYF; CDR3nt: TGTGCCAGCAGCTTCGGAGGGGCGGGGGAGCAGTACTTC
abundance: NA; d_gene: TRBD2; j_gene: TRBJ2-1; v_gene: TRBV3-1/TRBV3-2; CDR3aa: CASSQEFSGSFYNEQFF; CDR3nt: TGTGCCAGCAGCCAAGAATTTAGCGGGAGTTTCTACAATGAGCAGTTCTTC
abundance: NA; d_gene: TRBD1; j_gene: TRBJ1-1; v_gene: TRBV5-1; CDR3aa: CASSEWTGGSALAGTEAFF; CDR3nt: TGCGCCAGCAGCGAATGGACAGGGGGGTCGGCGTTGGCGGGCACTGAAGCTTTCTTT
abundance: NA; d_gene: NA; j_gene: TRBJ2-2; v_gene: TRBV5-6; CDR3aa: CASSLLQGLSGELFF; CDR3nt: TGTGCCAGCAGCTTGTTACAGGGCTTGTCCGGGGAGCTGTTTTTT
abundance: NA; d_gene: TRBD1; j_gene: TRBJ2-1; v_gene: TRBV15; CDR3aa: CATHAQSGTGAYNEQFF; CDR3nt: TGTGCCACCCATGCGCAATCGGGGACAGGGGCCTACAATGAGCAGTTCTTC
abundance: NA; d_gene: NA; j_gene: TRBJ1-2; v_gene: TRBV5-4; CDR3aa: CASSPDRYGYTF; CDR3nt: TGTGCCAGCAGCCCGGACAGATATGGCTACACCTTC
abundance: NA; d_gene: NA; j_gene: TRBJ1-6; v_gene: TRBV7-9; CDR3aa: CASSSLGQGNNSPLHF; CDR3nt: TGTGCCAGCAGCTCCCTAGGGCAGGGAAATAATTCACCCCTCCACTTT
abundance: NA; d_gene: NA; j_gene: TRBJ2-4; v_gene: TRBV29-1; CDR3aa: CSVEFPPRGTLNIQYF; CDR3nt: TGCAGCGTTGAGTTTCCCCCCCGCGGGACTCTAAACATTCAGTACTTC